The rows below give T cell receptor beta chains drawn from one sample of a study of PD-1 blockade in classical Hodgkin lymphoma. TCRdb's copy holds only in-frame clones and misses some; the assay was immunoSEQ multiplex PCR. The repertoire holds 50,000 or so clones, with around 73% as singletons. The sequenced sample was peripheral blood mononuclear cells (PBMCs), obtained before the second cycle of nivolumab. Source of these receptors: a human donor with classical Hodgkin lymphoma. Each CDR3 is given with its conserved first and last residue. A D gene is named only where the DNA matches it firmly. The size field is filled for only some rows; it gives once, few, many or a size class.

V gene	D gene	clone size	J gene	CDR3 DNA	CDR3 protein
TRBV10-3	NA	once	TRBJ2-7	TGTGCCATCAGTGAGTCGGGGCAGCAATCGACCTACGAGCAGTACTTC	CAISESGQQSTYEQYF
TRBV14	TRBD2	NA	TRBJ2-5	TGTGCCAGCAGCCAAGATCCCGGGACTAGCGCAACATCTACCCAGTACTTC	CASSQDPGTSATSTQYF
TRBV6-5	NA	NA	TRBJ2-6	TGTGCCAGTCAACGGCGCTCTGGGGCCAACGTCCTGACTTTC	CASQRRSGANVLTF
TRBV27	NA	NA	TRBJ1-5	TGTGCCAGCAGTATCCGGGCCTACAATCAGCCCCAGCATTTT	CASSIRAYNQPQHF
TRBV30	NA	NA	TRBJ1-1	TGTGCCTGGAGTAGGGCAGGGTTTACTGAAGCTTTCTTT	CAWSRAGFTEAFF
TRBV19	TRBD1	NA	TRBJ1-2	TGTGCCAGTAGGGGGGCCCCCGGGACAGAATACTATGGCTACACCTTC	CASRGAPGTEYYGYTF
TRBV27	NA	NA	TRBJ1-5	TGTGCCAGCAGTTTATCGGGGGGGACAATGAATCAGCCCCAGCATTTT	CASSLSGGTMNQPQHF
TRBV6-5	NA	NA	TRBJ2-3	TGTGCCAGCAGTTACCTGGAGGCAGATACGCAGTATTTT	CASSYLEADTQYF
TRBV14	TRBD2	NA	TRBJ2-1	TGTGCCAGCAGCCAATTGGGGGGGAATGAGCAGTTCTTC	CASSQLGGNEQFF
TRBV6-5	NA	few	TRBJ1-1	TGTGCCAGCAGTCCAGACAGCTACACTGAAGCTTTCTTT	CASSPDSYTEAFF
TRBV6-5	NA	few	TRBJ1-2	TGTGCCAGCAGTACCCCGGCAGTACCTCTCTATGGCTACACCTTC	CASSTPAVPLYGYTF
TRBV6-5	TRBD1	NA	TRBJ1-6	TGTGCCAGCAGTTACTCCCCTACAGGGGACCCGGGGACCCTCCACTTT	CASSYSPTGDPGTLHF
TRBV29-1	NA	few	TRBJ2-7	TGCAGCGTAGCCAACCTTGGTAGCGAGCAGTACTTC	CSVANLGSEQYF
TRBV7-3	TRBD2	few	TRBJ2-1	TGTGCCAGCAGCTTAGCGGGAGGCGATGAGCAGTTCTTC	CASSLAGGDEQFF
TRBV5-1	NA	NA	TRBJ2-2	TGCGCCAGCAGCGGCCGACTAGAAGGGGAGCTGTTTTTT	CASSGRLEGELFF
TRBV6-5	TRBD2	NA	TRBJ2-1	TGTGCCAGCAGTTACTCGGGGCTAGCGGGAGACGAGCAGTTCTTC	CASSYSGLAGDEQFF
TRBV28	NA	many	TRBJ2-5	TGTGCCAGCAGTTTAATCAGGGCTGGAGAGACCCAGTACTTC	CASSLIRAGETQYF
TRBV30	NA	NA	TRBJ1-2	TGTGCCTGCCAGGGAGGTGGCTATGGCTACACCTTC	CACQGGGYGYTF
TRBV19	TRBD1	NA	TRBJ1-1	TGTGCCAGTAGTCCAAGACAGGGGGCTAACACTGAAGCTTTCTTT	CASSPRQGANTEAFF
TRBV7-7	NA	NA	TRBJ2-7	TGTGCTAGCAGCTTGGGGCCTGGGGAGGCCTACGAGCAGTACTTC	CASSLGPGEAYEQYF
TRBV6-6	NA	NA	TRBJ1-5	TGTGCCAGCATGGGAGGAGATAGCAATCAGCCCCAGCATTTT	CASMGGDSNQPQHF
TRBV11-2	NA	NA	TRBJ1-3	TGTGCCAGCAGCTTAGTCTTTGGGCGACAGGACTCTGGAAACACCATATATTTT	CASSLVFGRQDSGNTIYF
TRBV5-6	NA	NA	TRBJ2-7	TGTGCCAGCAGCCGTCTCGGCGGGCAGTACTTC	CASSRLGGQYF
TRBV7-6	NA	few	TRBJ2-1	TGTGCCAGCAGCTCGGAAGCGGTCTCCTACAATGAGCAGTTCTTC	CASSSEAVSYNEQFF
TRBV18	NA	NA	TRBJ2-7	TGTGCCAGCTCACCACGGGGGGACAGCTCCTACGAGCAGTACTTC	CASSPRGDSSYEQYF
TRBV6-1	TRBD1	NA	TRBJ1-1	TGTGCCAGCAGTGTACAGGGGGCTACTGAAGCTTTCTTT	CASSVQGATEAFF
TRBV25-1	NA	NA	TRBJ2-7	TGTGCCAGCAGTGAAGTATTAGGCGAGCAGTACTTC	CASSEVLGEQYF
TRBV5-1	NA	NA	TRBJ2-5	TGCGCCAGCAGCTTCTTTGGACAGTTACAAGAGACCCAGTACTTC	CASSFFGQLQETQYF
TRBV6-1	NA	NA	TRBJ2-1	TGTGCCACTACTACTGGGGACCCCCCTCGTTTACTCTTC	CATTTGDPPRLLF
TRBV6-5	TRBD2	NA	TRBJ2-5	TGTGCCAGCAGTTATAAGGGGACTAGCGCGACGACCCAGTACTTC	CASSYKGTSATTQYF
TRBV11-2	TRBD1	NA	TRBJ2-6	TGTGCCAGCAGCCCAAAGACAGGGGCTGGGGCCAACGTCCTGACTTTC	CASSPKTGAGANVLTF
TRBV6-1	TRBD1	NA	TRBJ1-2	TGTGCCAGCAGTGAAGCGGGGACAGGGGGCCGTGGCTACACCTTC	CASSEAGTGGRGYTF
TRBV19	NA	few	TRBJ1-4	TGTGCCAGTAGGAGACTTGAGGGGTTAACTAATGAAAAACTGTTTTTT	CASRRLEGLTNEKLFF
TRBV29-1	NA	NA	TRBJ1-1	TGCAGCCCTAAAACCCAGGGTGACACTGAAGCTTTCTTT	CSPKTQGDTEAFF
TRBV25-1	NA	NA	TRBJ1-1	TGTGCCAGCAGTGAATATCGCGACAGCTCTGAAGCTTTCTTT	CASSEYRDSSEAFF
TRBV6-1	NA	NA	TRBJ2-7	TGTGCCGGATCCGACGAGGACGGACCCTACGAGCAGTACTTC	CAGSDEDGPYEQYF
TRBV5-6	NA	NA	TRBJ2-7	TGTGCCAGCAGCTTGGCACTAGCTGGTGAGCAGTACTTC	CASSLALAGEQYF
TRBV2	TRBD1	NA	TRBJ1-2	TGTGCCAGCAGTGAACCCAGAACGGGACAGGGGGCCTTTGGCTACACCTTC	CASSEPRTGQGAFGYTF
TRBV9	NA	few	TRBJ2-7	TGTGCCAGCAGCGTAGGCATAGGGACCTACGAGCAGTACTTC	CASSVGIGTYEQYF
TRBV7-3	NA	few	TRBJ2-2	TGTGCCAGCAGCTTGGGGTTTAGCACCGGGGAGCTGTTTTTT	CASSLGFSTGELFF
TRBV7-2	TRBD2	NA	TRBJ2-7	TGTGCCAGCAGCTTAAGTCGCGGGAGTAATTACGAGCAGTACTTC	CASSLSRGSNYEQYF
TRBV6-5	TRBD1	NA	TRBJ2-1	TGTGCCAGCAGTGTAGGACAGGGGGCAAATGAGCAGTTCTTC	CASSVGQGANEQFF
TRBV6-6	NA	few	TRBJ1-2	TGTGCCAGCAGCGCGGACGGGAACTATGGCTACACCTTC	CASSADGNYGYTF
TRBV28	NA	NA	TRBJ2-7	TGTGCCACCGACGGTCGGTTCACCTACGAGCAGTACTTC	CATDGRFTYEQYF
TRBV30	NA	NA	TRBJ2-5	TGTGCCTGGAGGGTTTTAGAAGAGACCCAGTACTTC	CAWRVLEETQYF
TRBV5-4	TRBD2	NA	TRBJ2-1	TGTGCCAGCAGCTTAGTAGCGGGAGCCCACAATGAGCAGTTCTTC	CASSLVAGAHNEQFF
TRBV19	NA	NA	TRBJ2-7	TGTGCCAGTAGTATGGTGGAGGGGCCATCCTACGAGCAGTACTTC	CASSMVEGPSYEQYF
TRBV5-1	TRBD2	once	TRBJ2-1	TGCGCCAGCAGCTTGGGACTAGCGGGAGGATATGAGCAGTTCTTC	CASSLGLAGGYEQFF
TRBV6-5	NA	NA	TRBJ2-2	TGTGCCAGCAGTTACTCGAAGGGCAGAGCCGGGGAGCTGTTTTTT	CASSYSKGRAGELFF
TRBV6-6	NA	NA	TRBJ2-2	TGTGCCAGCAGTTACGGACCCTTACAGGCTGGGGAGCTGTTTTTT	CASSYGPLQAGELFF
TRBV9	TRBD2	NA	TRBJ2-1	TGTGCCAGCAGCGTAGAACTAGCGGGATGGGATGAGCAGTTCTTC	CASSVELAGWDEQFF
TRBV7-3	NA	NA	TRBJ1-1	TGTGCCAGCAGCCCGCGGGCCGCTGAAGCTTTCTTT	CASSPRAAEAFF
TRBV28	NA	NA	TRBJ1-2	TGTGCCAGCAGTATCACAGGGATCTATGGCTACACCTTC	CASSITGIYGYTF